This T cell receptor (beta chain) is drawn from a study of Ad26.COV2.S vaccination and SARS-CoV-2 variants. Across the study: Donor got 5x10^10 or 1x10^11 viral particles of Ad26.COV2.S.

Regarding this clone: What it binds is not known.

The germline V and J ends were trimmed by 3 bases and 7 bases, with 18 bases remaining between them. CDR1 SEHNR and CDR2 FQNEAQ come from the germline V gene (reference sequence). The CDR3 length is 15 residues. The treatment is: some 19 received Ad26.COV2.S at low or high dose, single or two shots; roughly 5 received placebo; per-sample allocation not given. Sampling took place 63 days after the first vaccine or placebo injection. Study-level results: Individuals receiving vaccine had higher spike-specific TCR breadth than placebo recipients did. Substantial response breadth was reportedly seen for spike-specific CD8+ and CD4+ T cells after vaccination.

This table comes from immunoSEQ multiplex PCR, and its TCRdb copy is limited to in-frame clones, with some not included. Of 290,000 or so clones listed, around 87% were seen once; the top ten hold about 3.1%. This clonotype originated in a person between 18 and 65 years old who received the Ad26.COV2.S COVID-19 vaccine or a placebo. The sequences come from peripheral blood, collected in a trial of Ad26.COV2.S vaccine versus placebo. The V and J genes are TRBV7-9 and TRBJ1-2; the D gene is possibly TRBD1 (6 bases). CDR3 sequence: CASSFRGRGSSGYTF. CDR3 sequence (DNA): TGTGCCAGCAGCTTTCGGGGCAGGGGATCGTCTGGCTACACCTTC.